This T cell receptor beta chain appears in the sequencing data of a study of blood T cell repertoires in COVID-19. Across the whole study: Sites across the United States, Italy and Spain contributed samples from acute and convalescent COVID-19. The analysed material was cDNA or gDNA that came from T cells, B-cell-depleted T cells, or PBMCs.

Authors' methods: Amplification from reference gene primers served as the basis for estimated nucleated cell counts. Here immunoSEQ multiplex PCR was the method, and the copy in TCRdb shows in-frame clones only, minus some. That table furnishes V, J and clone size, whereas the DNA furnished D and trimming. The sample carries 150,000 to 200,000 clones, more than 85% recorded once. Trimming left V 2 bases short and J 5 bases short, with 7 bases between. This CDR3 comprises 12 residues. CDR1 is SGHRS, CDR2 YFSETQ, per germline. The clonotype was recovered from a woman aged 80 or older in a cohort sampled during active or convalescent COVID-19. The chain carries TRBV5-1 and TRBJ2-5; D is unclear. The sequenced sample was peripheral blood. CDR3 bases: TGCGCCAGCAGCTTAGTCAGGGAGACCCAGTACTTC. This codes for CASSLVRETQYF.